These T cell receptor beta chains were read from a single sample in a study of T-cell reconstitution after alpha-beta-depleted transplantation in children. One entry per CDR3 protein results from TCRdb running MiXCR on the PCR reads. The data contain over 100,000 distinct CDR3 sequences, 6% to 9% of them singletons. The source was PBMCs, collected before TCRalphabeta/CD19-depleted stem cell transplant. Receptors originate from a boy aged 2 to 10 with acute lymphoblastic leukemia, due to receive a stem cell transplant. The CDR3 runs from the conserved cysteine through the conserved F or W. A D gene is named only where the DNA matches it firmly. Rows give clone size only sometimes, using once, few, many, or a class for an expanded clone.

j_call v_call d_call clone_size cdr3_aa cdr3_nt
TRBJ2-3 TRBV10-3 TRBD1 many CAIRRDRGKTDTQYF TGTGCCATCAGAAGGGACAGGGGTAAGACAGATACGCAGTATTTT
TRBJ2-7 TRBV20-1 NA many CSARPPGNKYEQYF TGCAGTGCTAGACCCCCGGGAAATAAATACGAGCAGTACTTC
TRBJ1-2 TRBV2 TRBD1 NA CASRTGGPYGYTF TGTGCCAGCAGAACAGGGGGCCCTTATGGCTACACCTTC
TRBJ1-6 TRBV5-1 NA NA CASSTRYGDNSPLHF TGCGCCAGCAGCACTCGTTACGGTGATAATTCACCCCTCCACTTT
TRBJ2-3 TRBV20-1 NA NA CSAWGARTDTQYF TGCAGTGCTTGGGGGGCGCGCACAGATACGCAGTATTTT
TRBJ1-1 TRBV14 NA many CASSLLGRGIGTEAFF TGTGCCAGCAGCCTGTTAGGGAGGGGGATCGGCACTGAAGCTTTCTTT
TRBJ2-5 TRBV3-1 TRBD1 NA CASSQVRGIQETQYF TGTGCCAGCAGCCAAGTCAGGGGGATCCAAGAGACCCAGTACTTC
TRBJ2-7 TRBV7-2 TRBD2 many CASSFSLAFTYEQYF TGTGCCAGCAGCTTTTCACTAGCGTTTACCTACGAGCAGTACTTC
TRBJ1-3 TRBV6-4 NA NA CASSETAESSGNTIYF TGTGCCAGCAGTGAAACCGCGGAGAGCTCTGGAAACACCATATATTTT
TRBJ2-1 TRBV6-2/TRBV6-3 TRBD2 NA CASSKTTSEFEQFF TGTGCCAGCAGTAAGACGACTAGCGAATTTGAGCAGTTCTTC
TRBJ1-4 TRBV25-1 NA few CASSARWVDSATNEKLFF TGTGCCAGCAGTGCACGGTGGGTTGACTCGGCAACTAATGAAAAACTGTTTTTT
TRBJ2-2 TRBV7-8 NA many CASSFRATGELFF TGTGCCAGCAGCTTTCGCGCCACCGGGGAGCTGTTTTTT
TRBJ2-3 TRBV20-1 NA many CSAAGRGSTDTQYF TGCAGTGCTGCGGGACGGGGGAGTACAGATACGCAGTATTTT
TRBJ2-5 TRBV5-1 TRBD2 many CASSLRLAGGLETQYF TGCGCCAGCAGCCTCCGACTAGCGGGGGGCCTAGAGACCCAGTACTTC
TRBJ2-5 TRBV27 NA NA CASSLSGAPQETQYF TGTGCCAGCAGTTTATCGGGGGCCCCGCAAGAGACCCAGTACTTC
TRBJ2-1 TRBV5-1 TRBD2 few CASSLYSGDTNEQFF TGCGCCAGCAGCTTGTACAGCGGGGATACCAATGAGCAGTTCTTC
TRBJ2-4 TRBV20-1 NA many CSARDQANIAKNIQYF TGCAGTGCTAGAGATCAGGCGAACATAGCCAAAAACATTCAGTACTTC
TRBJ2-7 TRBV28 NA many CASSLDTGYEQYF TGTGCCAGCAGTTTAGATACAGGGTACGAGCAGTACTTC
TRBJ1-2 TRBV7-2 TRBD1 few CASSPRDRGRDGYTF TGTGCCAGCAGCCCGCGGGACAGGGGGCGGGATGGCTACACCTTC
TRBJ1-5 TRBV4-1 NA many CASSQAQGFGNQPQHF TGCGCCAGCAGCCAGGCTCAGGGGTTTGGAAATCAGCCCCAGCATTTT
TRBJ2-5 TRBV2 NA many CASSDSMSQETQYF TGTGCCAGCAGTGACAGTATGTCACAAGAGACCCAGTACTTC
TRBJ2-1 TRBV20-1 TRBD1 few CSARTTGVYNEQFF TGCAGTGCTAGAACGACAGGGGTCTACAATGAGCAGTTCTTC
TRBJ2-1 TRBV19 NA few CASSIRGAPNEQFF TGTGCCAGTAGTATCCGGGGGGCGCCCAATGAGCAGTTCTTC
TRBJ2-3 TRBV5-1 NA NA CASSPGTLTDTQYF TGCGCCAGCAGCCCGGGGACTCTCACAGATACGCAGTATTTT
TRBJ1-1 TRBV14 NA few CASSPLRIDILNTEAFF TGTGCCAGCAGCCCCTTGCGGATTGACATCTTGAACACTGAAGCTTTCTTT
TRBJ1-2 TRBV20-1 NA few CSARSRRDYGYTF TGCAGTGCTAGAAGCCGGAGGGATTATGGCTACACCTTC
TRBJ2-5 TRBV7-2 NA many CASSFGFQETQYF TGTGCCAGCAGCTTCGGATTTCAAGAGACCCAGTACTTC
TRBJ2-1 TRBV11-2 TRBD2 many CASSLVLAGVNEQFF TGTGCCAGCAGCTTAGTACTAGCGGGGGTCAATGAGCAGTTCTTC
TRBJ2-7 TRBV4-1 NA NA CASSQDGAGSYEQYF TGCGCCAGCAGCCAAGATGGGGCAGGCTCCTACGAGCAGTACTTC
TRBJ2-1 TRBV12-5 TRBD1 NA CASGPATGGDNEQFF TGTGCTAGTGGTCCAGCGACAGGGGGGGACAATGAGCAGTTCTTC
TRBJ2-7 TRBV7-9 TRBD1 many CASSRDSRSSPYEQYF TGTGCCAGCAGTCGGGACAGCAGATCGTCACCCTACGAGCAGTACTTC
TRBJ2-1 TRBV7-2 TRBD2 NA CASRRGRLAGNNEQFF TGTGCCAGCAGGAGGGGTCGGCTAGCGGGGAACAATGAGCAGTTCTTC
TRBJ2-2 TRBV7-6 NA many CASSFDRNTGELFF TGTGCCAGCAGCTTTGACAGGAACACCGGGGAGCTGTTTTTT
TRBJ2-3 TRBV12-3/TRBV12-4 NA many CASSMLRDFNTDTQYF TGTGCCAGCAGTATGCTCCGGGACTTCAACACAGATACGCAGTATTTT
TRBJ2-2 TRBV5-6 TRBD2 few CASSRARGGAAGELFF TGTGCCAGCAGCCGGGCTCGCGGGGGGGCTGCCGGGGAGCTGTTTTTT
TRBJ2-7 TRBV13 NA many CASSSNARGLFSYEQYF TGTGCCAGCAGCTCCAACGCCCGGGGCCTTTTCTCCTACGAGCAGTACTTC
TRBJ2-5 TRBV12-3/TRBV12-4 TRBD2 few CASSISGTSRETQYF TGTGCCAGCAGCATTTCCGGGACTAGCAGGGAGACCCAGTACTTC
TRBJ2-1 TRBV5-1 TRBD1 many CASSYGTGWEGEQFF TGCGCCAGCAGCTACGGGACAGGGTGGGAGGGTGAGCAGTTCTTC
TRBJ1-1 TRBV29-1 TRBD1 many CSVQGAEAFF TGCAGCGTCCAGGGGGCTGAAGCTTTCTTT
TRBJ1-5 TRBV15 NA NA CSNQPQHF TGTAGCAATCAGCCCCAGCATTTT
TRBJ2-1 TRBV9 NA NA CASSSAGGGEQFF TGTGCCAGCAGCAGCGCGGGCGGCGGTGAGCAGTTCTTC
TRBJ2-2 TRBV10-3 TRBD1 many CAINPGQGDPGELFF TGTGCCATCAATCCGGGACAGGGGGATCCCGGGGAGCTGTTTTTT
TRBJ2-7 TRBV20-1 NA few CSARDPGRSSYEQYF TGCAGTGCTAGAGATCCCGGCAGGAGCTCCTACGAGCAGTACTTC
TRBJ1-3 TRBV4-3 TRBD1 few CASSQPRGQGGNTIYF TGCGCCAGCAGCCAACCACGGGGACAGGGTGGAAACACCATATATTTT
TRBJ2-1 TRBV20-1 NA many CSARGSGARSYNEQFF TGCAGTGCTAGAGGGTCCGGAGCCCGCTCCTACAATGAGCAGTTCTTC
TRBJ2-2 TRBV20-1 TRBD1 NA CSARDRTGRMTGELFF TGCAGTGCTAGAGATAGGACAGGGAGGATGACCGGGGAGCTGTTTTTT
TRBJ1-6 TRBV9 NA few CASTYGAENSPLHF TGTGCCTCAACCTATGGAGCAGAGAATTCACCCCTCCACTTT
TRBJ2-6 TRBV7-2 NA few CASSFSPTSYSGANVLTF TGTGCCAGCAGCTTTAGCCCCACCTCGTACTCTGGGGCCAACGTCCTGACTTTC
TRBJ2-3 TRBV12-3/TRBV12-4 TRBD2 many CASAPGSAGGPSTDTQYF TGTGCCAGCGCCCCGGGGTCAGCGGGGGGCCCAAGCACAGATACGCAGTATTTT
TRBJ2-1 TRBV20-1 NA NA CCAREVLAPAYNEQFF TGCTGTGCTAGAGAGGTTCTAGCGCCGGCCTACAATGAGCAGTTCTTC
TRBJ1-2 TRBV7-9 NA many CASSLGEYGYTF TGTGCCAGCAGCTTAGGGGAGTATGGCTACACCTTC
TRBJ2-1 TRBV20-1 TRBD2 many CSARILAGAMYNEQFF TGCAGTGCTAGAATACTAGCGGGGGCCATGTACAATGAGCAGTTCTTC
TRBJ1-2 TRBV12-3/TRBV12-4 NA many CASSLNIPSGPYGYTF TGTGCCAGCAGTTTAAATATCCCCTCAGGCCCCTATGGCTACACCTTC
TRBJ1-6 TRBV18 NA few CASSSVHYNSPLHF TGTGCCAGCTCATCAGTACACTATAATTCACCCCTCCACTTT
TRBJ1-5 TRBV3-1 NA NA CASSRTLNQPQHF TGTGCCAGCAGCAGGACCCTCAATCAGCCCCAGCATTTT
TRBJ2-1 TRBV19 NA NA CASSTLLGGSRGNEQFF TGTGCCAGTAGTACCCTCCTCGGGGGCTCCCGGGGTAATGAGCAGTTCTTC
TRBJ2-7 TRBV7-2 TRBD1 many CASSLTGQGVTSYEQYF TGTGCCAGCAGCTTAACGGGACAGGGAGTGACTTCCTACGAGCAGTACTTC